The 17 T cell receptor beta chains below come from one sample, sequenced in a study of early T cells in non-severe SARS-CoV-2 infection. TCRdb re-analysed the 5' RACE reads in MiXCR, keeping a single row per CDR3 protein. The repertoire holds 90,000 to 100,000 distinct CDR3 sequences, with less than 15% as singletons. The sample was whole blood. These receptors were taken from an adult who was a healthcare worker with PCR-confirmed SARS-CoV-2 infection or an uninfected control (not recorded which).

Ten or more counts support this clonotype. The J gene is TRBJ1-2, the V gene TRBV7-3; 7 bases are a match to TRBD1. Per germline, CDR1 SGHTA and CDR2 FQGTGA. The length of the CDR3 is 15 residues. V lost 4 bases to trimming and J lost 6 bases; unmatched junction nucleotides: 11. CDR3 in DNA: TGTGCCAGCAGCTCCGGGACAGTCGGCCTAGATGGCTACACCTTC. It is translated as CASSSGTVGLDGYTF.

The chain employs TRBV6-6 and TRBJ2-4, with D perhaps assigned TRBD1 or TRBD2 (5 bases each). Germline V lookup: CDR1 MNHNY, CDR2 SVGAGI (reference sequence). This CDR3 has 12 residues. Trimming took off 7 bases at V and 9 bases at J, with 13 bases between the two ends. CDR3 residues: CASIGASGIQYF. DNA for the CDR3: TGTGCCAGCATCGGGGCGTCGGGCATTCAGTACTTC.

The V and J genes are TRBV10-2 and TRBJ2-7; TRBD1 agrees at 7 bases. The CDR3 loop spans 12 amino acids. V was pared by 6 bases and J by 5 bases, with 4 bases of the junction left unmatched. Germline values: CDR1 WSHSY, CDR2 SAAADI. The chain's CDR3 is CASRRDSHEQYF. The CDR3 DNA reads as TGCGCCAGCAGGAGGGACAGCCACGAGCAGTACTTC.

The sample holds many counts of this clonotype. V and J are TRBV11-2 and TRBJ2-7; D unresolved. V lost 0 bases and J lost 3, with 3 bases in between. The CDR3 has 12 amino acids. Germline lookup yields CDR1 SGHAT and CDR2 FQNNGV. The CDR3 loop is CASSLDLYEQYF. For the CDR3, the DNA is TGTGCCAGCAGCTTAGATCTCTACGAGCAGTACTTC. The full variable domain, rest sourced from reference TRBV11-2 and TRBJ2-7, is EAGVAQSPRYKIIEKRQSVAFWCNPISGHATLYWYQQILGQGPKLLIQFQNNGVVDDSQLPKDRFSAERLKGVDSTLKIQPAKLEDSAVYLCASSLDLYEQYFGPGTRLTVT.

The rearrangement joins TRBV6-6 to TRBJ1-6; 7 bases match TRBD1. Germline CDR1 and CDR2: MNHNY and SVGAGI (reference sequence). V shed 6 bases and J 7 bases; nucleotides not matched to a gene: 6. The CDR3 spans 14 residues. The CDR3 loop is CASSPDRANSPLHF. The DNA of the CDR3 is TGTGCCAGCAGCCCTGACAGGGCCAATTCACCCCTCCACTTT.

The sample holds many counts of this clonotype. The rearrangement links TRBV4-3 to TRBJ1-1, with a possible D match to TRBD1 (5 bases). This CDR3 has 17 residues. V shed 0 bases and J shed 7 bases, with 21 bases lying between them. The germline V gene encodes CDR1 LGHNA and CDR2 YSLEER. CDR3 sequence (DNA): TGCGCCAGCAGCCAAGACCAATACGGGGCAGGGTATAATGAAGCTTTCTTT. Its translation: CASSQDQYGAGYNEAFF.

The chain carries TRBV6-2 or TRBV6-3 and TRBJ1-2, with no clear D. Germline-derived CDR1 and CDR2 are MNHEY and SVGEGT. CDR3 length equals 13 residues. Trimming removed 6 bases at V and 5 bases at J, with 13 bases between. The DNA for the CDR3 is TGTGCCAGCAGACCTACGTTAGAATATGGCTACACCTTC. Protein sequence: CASRPTLEYGYTF.

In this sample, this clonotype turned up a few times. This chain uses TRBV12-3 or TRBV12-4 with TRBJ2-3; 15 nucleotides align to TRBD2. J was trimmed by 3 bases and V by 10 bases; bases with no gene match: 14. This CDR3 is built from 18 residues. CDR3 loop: CANEPGLAGGRPTDTQYF. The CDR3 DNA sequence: TGTGCCAACGAACCTGGACTAGCGGGGGGGCGCCCGACAGATACGCAGTATTTT.

DNA for the CDR3: TGTGCCAGCAGCTTATCCGGGACCCAAGAGACCCAGTACTTC. It encodes CASSLSGTQETQYF. The gene calls are TRBV7-9 and TRBJ2-5; D is possibly TRBD1 or TRBD2 (5 bases each). CDR3 length: 14 residues. Trimming stripped 2 bases from V and 1 base from J, with 8 bases between. CDR1 and CDR2 from the germline V gene are SEHNR and FQNEAQ (reference sequence).

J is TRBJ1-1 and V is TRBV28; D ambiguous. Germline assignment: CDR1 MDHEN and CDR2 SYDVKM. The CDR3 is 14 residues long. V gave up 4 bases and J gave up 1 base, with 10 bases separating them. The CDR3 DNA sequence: TGTGCCAGCAGTTCGGGCCTGAAGAACACTGAAGCTTTCTTT. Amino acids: CASSSGLKNTEAFF.

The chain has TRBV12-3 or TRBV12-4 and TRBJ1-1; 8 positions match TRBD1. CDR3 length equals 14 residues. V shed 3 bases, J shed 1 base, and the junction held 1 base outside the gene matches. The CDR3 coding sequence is TGTGCCAGCAGTTTTACAGGGGGGAACACTGAAGCTTTCTTT. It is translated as CASSFTGGNTEAFF.

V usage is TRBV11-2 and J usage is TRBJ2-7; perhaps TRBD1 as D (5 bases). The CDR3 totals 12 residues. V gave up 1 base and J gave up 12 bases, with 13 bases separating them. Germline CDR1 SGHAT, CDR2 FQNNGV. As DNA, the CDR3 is TGTGCCAGCAGCTTAGGATTGGGGCACCCGTACTTC. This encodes CASSLGLGHPYF.

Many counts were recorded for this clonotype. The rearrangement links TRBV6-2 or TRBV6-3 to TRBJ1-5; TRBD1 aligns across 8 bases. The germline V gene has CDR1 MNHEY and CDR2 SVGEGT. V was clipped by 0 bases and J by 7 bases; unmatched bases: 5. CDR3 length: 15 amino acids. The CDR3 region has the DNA TGTGCCAGCAGTTACTCGAAGGACAGGGTCCAGCCCCAGCATTTT. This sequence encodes CASSYSKDRVQPQHF.

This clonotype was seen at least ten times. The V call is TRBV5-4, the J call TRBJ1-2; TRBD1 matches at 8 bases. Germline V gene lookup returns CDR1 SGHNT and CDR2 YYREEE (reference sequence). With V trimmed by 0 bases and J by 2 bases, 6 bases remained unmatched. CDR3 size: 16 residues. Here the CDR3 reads CASSLAPGQGNYGYTF. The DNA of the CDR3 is TGTGCCAGCAGCTTGGCCCCAGGACAGGGAAACTATGGCTACACCTTC.

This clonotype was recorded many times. The CDR3 is CASSLEGYEQYF. The CDR3 DNA reads as TGTGCCAGCAGCTTAGAGGGTTACGAGCAGTACTTC. The chain links TRBV11-2 to TRBJ2-7; D is undetermined. The CDR3 has 12 residues. Trimming cost V 0 bases and J 4 bases, with 4 bases left between them. Germline V gene lookup returns CDR1 SGHAT and CDR2 FQNNGV.

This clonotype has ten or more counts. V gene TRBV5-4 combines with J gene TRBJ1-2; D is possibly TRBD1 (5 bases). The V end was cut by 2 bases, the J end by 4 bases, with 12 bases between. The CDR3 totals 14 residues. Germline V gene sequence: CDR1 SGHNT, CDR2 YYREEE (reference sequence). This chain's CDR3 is CASSFRGGGYGYTF. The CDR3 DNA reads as TGTGCCAGCAGCTTTAGGGGCGGCGGCTATGGCTACACCTTC.

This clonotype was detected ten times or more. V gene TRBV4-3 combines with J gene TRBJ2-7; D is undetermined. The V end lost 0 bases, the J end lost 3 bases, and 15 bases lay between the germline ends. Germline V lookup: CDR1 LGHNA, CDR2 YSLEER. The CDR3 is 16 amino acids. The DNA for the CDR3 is TGCGCCAGCAGCCAAGATTACCCGGCCCCGAACTACGAGCAGTACTTC. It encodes CASSQDYPAPNYEQYF.